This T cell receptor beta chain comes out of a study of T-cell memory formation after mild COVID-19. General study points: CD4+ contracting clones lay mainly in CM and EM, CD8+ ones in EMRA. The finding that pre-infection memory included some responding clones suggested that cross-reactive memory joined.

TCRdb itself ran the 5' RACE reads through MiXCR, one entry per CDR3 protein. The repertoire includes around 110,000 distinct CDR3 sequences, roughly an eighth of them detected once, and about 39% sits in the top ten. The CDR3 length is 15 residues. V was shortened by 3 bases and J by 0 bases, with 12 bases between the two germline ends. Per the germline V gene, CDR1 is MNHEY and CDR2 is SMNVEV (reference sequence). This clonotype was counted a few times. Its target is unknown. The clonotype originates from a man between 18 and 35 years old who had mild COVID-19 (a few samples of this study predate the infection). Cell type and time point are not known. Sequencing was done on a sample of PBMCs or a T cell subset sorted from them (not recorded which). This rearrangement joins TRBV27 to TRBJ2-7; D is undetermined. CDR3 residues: CASSLSSPSSYEQYF. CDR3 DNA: TGTGCCAGCAGTTTGTCCTCTCCCAGCTCCTACGAGCAGTACTTC.